This TCR beta chain stems from a study of T cell repertoires in cytomegalovirus infection. There are many counts of this clonotype. Antigen specificity is unknown. One entry per CDR3 protein, called by TCRdb with MiXCR from the reads. The table lists 900,000 to 950,000 distinct CDR3 sequences, around 29% of them singletons. This sample comprised cultured CD8+ T cells from PBMCs, obtained from culture after CMV antigen stimulation. The source is a human donor in good health (CMV status not recorded). Some clones in this sample may be carry-over from other donors' samples.

For the CDR3, the DNA is TGTGCCAGCACCGGGACCCCCCCCACCACAGATACGCAGTATTTT. Translated: CASTGTPPTTDTQYF. The gene calls are TRBV2 and TRBJ2-3, with D perhaps TRBD1 or TRBD2 (5 bases each). This CDR3 comprises 15 residues. V was cut by 7 bases and J by 2 bases, with 16 bases left in between. From germline, CDR1 is SNHLY and CDR2 FYNNEI.